This T cell receptor beta chain was sequenced during a study of T cell repertoires in cytomegalovirus infection. Study-wide findings and caveats: CMV-specific TCR beta clonotypes restricted by HLA-C dominated the ex vivo response.

Germline-derived CDR1 and CDR2 are SGHTA and FQGNSA. This CDR3 region has 17 residues. With V trimmed by 5 bases and J by 3 bases, 14 bases remained unmatched. This clonotype was found many times. Its antigen is currently unknown. TCRdb passed the reads through MiXCR, listing each CDR3 protein once. The repertoire holds about 530,000 distinct CDR3 sequences, with around 27% as singletons. The V and J genes are TRBV7-2 and TRBJ2-5; 8 bases map to TRBD1. This sequence was found in a human donor in good health (CMV status not recorded). Some clones in this sample may be carry-over from other donors' samples. Sequenced material: PBMCs. This chain's CDR3 is CASSIWDLGTGKETQYF. The CDR3 DNA is TGTGCCAGCAGCATCTGGGACCTCGGGACAGGAAAAGAGACCCAGTACTTC.